The 17 T cell receptor beta chains in this list originate from one sample, sequenced in a study of metastatic and nonmetastatic thyroid tumors (dated by TCRdb to about 2020). None of the patients had been given any treatment before thyroid surgery. Library preparation employed PCR. Sequencing was carried out with an Illumina HiSeq 4000. TCRdb reanalyzed the raw reads on its own, using fastp at Q25 for trimming and MiXCR for clone calling, and kept in-frame beta chains. The sample table records roughly 70,000 clones; around 20% of these occur just once. Jointly, the top ten make up more than 10% of the sample. Sequencing was done on a sample of blood. Receptors were obtained from a female donor with papillary thyroid cancer or a benign thyroid nodule (not recorded which). Some clones in this sample may be carry-over from other donors' samples.

In its sample, this clone was seen many times. The chain has TRBV11-2 and TRBJ1-1; 10 positions match TRBD1. V was clipped by 6 bases and J by 0 bases; unmatched bases: 4. CDR1 is SGHAT and CDR2 is FQNNGV in the germline V gene. This CDR3 spans 15 amino acids. Written as DNA, the CDR3 is TGTGCCAGCAGATCCGGGACAGGGGTGAACACTGAAGCTTTCTTT. Its translation is CASRSGTGVNTEAFF.

The chain recombines TRBV28 with TRBJ1-2; D call uncertain. Germline V gene lookup returns CDR1 MDHEN and CDR2 SYDVKM. The CDR3 extends over 12 amino acids. V was trimmed by 4 bases and J by 8 bases, leaving 11 bases between them. For the CDR3, the DNA is TGTGCCAGCAGTTCCTTGAGTGGAGGCTACACCTTC. Translating gives CASSSLSGGYTF.

This clone showed up many times. The DNA of the CDR3 is TGCGCCAGCAGGTTGACTAGCGGGAGTCGAGAGACCCAGTACTTC. Translated, it gives CASRLTSGSRETQYF. The genes are TRBV5-1 and TRBJ2-5, with TRBD2 matching over 12 bases. V lost 5 bases and J lost 4; bases outside the gene matches: 6. The CDR3 sequence is 15 residues long. Germline V gene sequence: CDR1 SGHRS, CDR2 YFSETQ.

V usage is TRBV12-3 or TRBV12-4 and J usage is TRBJ2-1; no firm D call. This CDR3 is built from 14 residues. Trimming removed 5 bases from V and 4 bases from J, with 12 bases in between. The CDR3 loop is CASSPSGPYNEQFF. Written as DNA, the CDR3 is TGTGCCAGCAGTCCCTCCGGGCCATACAATGAGCAGTTCTTC.

This clone was seen repeatedly, ten times or more. Just one base apart from a much larger clone, this may be a read error. Different DNA sequences within this sample yield the same CDR3. V is TRBV30 and J is TRBJ2-5, with 7 bases that match TRBD1. V was clipped by 3 bases and J by 3 bases; unmatched bases: 7. CDR3 length: 14 amino acids. Germline lookup yields CDR1 GTSNPN and CDR2 SVGIG (reference sequence). The CDR3 region has the DNA TGTGCCTGGAGCGTATTAGGGGGCAAAGAGACCCAGTACTTC. It translates to CAWSVLGGKETQYF. Full variable domain (outside the CDR3, taken from reference TRBV30 and TRBJ2-5): SQTIHQWPATLVQPVGSPLSLECTVEGTSNPNLYWYRQAAGRGLQLLFYSVGIGQISSEVPQNLSASRPQDRQFILSSKKLLLSDSGFYLCAWSVLGGKETQYFGPGTRLLVL.

This clone was counted many times. The rearrangement links TRBV11-3 to TRBJ2-5; TRBD2 is a possible D gene (6 bases). Germline CDR1 and CDR2: SGHNT and YENEEA. CDR3 length equals 15 residues. Trimming took off 6 bases at V and 1 base at J, with 15 bases between the two ends. The CDR3 loop reads CASRSGAGLQETQYF. For the CDR3, the DNA is TGTGCCAGCAGGTCCGGGGCGGGACTCCAAGAGACCCAGTACTTC.

This rearrangement joins TRBV15 to TRBJ2-7; TRBD1 aligns across 7 bases. The trim removed 5 bases at V and 7 bases at J, leaving 14 bases unmatched. There are 15 residues in the CDR3. Germline-derived CDR1 and CDR2 are LNHNV and YYDKDF (reference sequence). The CDR3 nucleotides read TGTGCCACCAGCCCTCCTCCGGGACAGCTTAAAGAGCAGTACTTC. It translates to CATSPPPGQLKEQYF.

This clone was found a few times. The chain links TRBV6-1 to TRBJ1-2; 7 bases agree with TRBD1. Trimming took 2 bases from V and 8 from J; bases not matched to a gene: 14. CDR3 length equals 16 residues. Looked up from germline, CDR1 is MNHNS and CDR2 is SASEGT. The CDR3 spells CASSEPPGTAAWGYTF. DNA for the CDR3: TGTGCCAGCAGTGAACCGCCGGGGACAGCCGCGTGGGGCTACACCTTC.

This clone was seen repeatedly, ten times or more. The V call is TRBV13, the J call TRBJ2-1; D is perhaps TRBD2 (6 bases). The germline gives CDR1 PRHDT, CDR2 FYEKMQ (reference sequence). The length of the CDR3 is 14 residues. Deletions cut 8 bases from V and 4 bases from J, with 15 bases between. For the CDR3, the DNA is TGTGCCAGCGACAATTCCGGGAGATACAATGAGCAGTTCTTC. Its protein product is CASDNSGRYNEQFF.

The table lists this clone with many counts. The chain has TRBV10-3 and TRBJ2-7; D gene ambiguous. Germline V gene sequence: CDR1 ENHRY, CDR2 SYGVKD. The CDR3 runs to 13 residues. The V gene lost 1 base and the J gene lost 2 bases, with 6 bases spanning the gap. For the CDR3, the DNA is TGTGCCATCAGTGAGTTAGTTACCTACGAGCAGTACTTC. This sequence encodes CAISELVTYEQYF.

This clone appeared many times. The chain has TRBV20-1 and TRBJ2-3, with no clear D. This CDR3 spans 12 amino acids. Trimming shortened V by 3 bases and J by 3 bases, and 7 bases separated the two germline ends. CDR1 and CDR2 from the germline V gene are DFQATT and SNEGSKA (reference sequence). The DNA of the CDR3 is TGCAGTGCTAGTACCGGGACAGATACGCAGTATTTT. Its protein is CSASTGTDTQYF.

Only a few counts were recorded for this clone. This may be a read error, as it is one base from a much larger clone. This sample includes further DNA sequences coding for the same CDR3. V gene TRBV29-1 combines with J gene TRBJ1-2; 10 bases are a match to TRBD1. Germline CDR1 reads SQVTM; CDR2 reads ANQGSEA. With 1 base clipped from V and 7 bases from J, the junction kept 3 bases outside the gene matches. This CDR3 has 13 residues. The chain's CDR3 is CSVEGQGARGYTF. The CDR3 bases are TGCAGCGTTGAAGGACAGGGGGCTCGTGGCTACACCTTC.

This clone was observed many times. This chain uses TRBV19 with TRBJ2-7; D may be TRBD1 or TRBD2 (5 bases each). Looked up from germline, CDR1 is LNHDA and CDR2 is SQIVND (reference sequence). The CDR3 covers 14 residues. Trimming pared 6 bases from V and 3 bases from J, leaving 15 bases between. The CDR3 sequence is CASSLRDGYYEQYF. CDR3 nucleotide sequence: TGTGCCAGTAGCCTAAGGGACGGCTACTACGAGCAGTACTTC. Filled out from reference TRBV19 and TRBJ2-7, the complete variable domain reads DGGITQSPKYLFRKEGQNVTLSCEQNLNHDAMYWYRQDPGQGLRLIYYSQIVNDFQKGDIAEGYSVSREKKESFPLTVTSAQKNPTAFYLCASSLRDGYYEQYFGPGTRLTVT.

This clone was recorded at least ten times. This chain connects TRBV6-1 to TRBJ2-7; no definite D call. Deletions cut 5 bases from V and 0 bases from J, with 11 bases between. This CDR3 comprises 14 residues. Germline loops: CDR1 MNHNS, CDR2 SASEGT. The CDR3: CASSPYYSSYEQYF. Here the CDR3 DNA reads TGTGCCAGCAGTCCCTATTACAGCTCCTACGAGCAGTACTTC.

This clone was found many times. V usage is TRBV9 and J usage is TRBJ2-2; 7 bases align to TRBD1. There are 15 residues in the CDR3. V shed 6 bases and J 3 bases; nucleotides not matched to a gene: 8. Germline assignment: CDR1 SGDLS and CDR2 YYNGEE. Here the CDR3 reads CASTPQGRDTGELFF. DNA of the CDR3: TGTGCCAGCACTCCACAGGGGCGGGACACCGGGGAGCTGTTTTTT.

This clone came up many times. This chain links TRBV7-3 with TRBJ1-5; 7 nucleotides align to TRBD1. Germline CDR1 and CDR2: SGHTA and FQGTGA. J lost 1 base, V lost 3 bases, and 3 bases had no gene match. The CDR3 consists of 15 residues. For the CDR3, the DNA is TGTGCCAGCAGCTTTGGGACAGCAAGCAATCAGCCCCAGCATTTT. Its protein is CASSFGTASNQPQHF.

In this sample, this clone turned up many times. Compared with germline, one end of the junction differs, possibly owing to a read error. The chain employs TRBV3-1 and TRBJ2-7; possibly TRBD1 or TRBD2 for D (5 bases each). Germline V gene lookup returns CDR1 LGHDT and CDR2 YNNKEL (reference sequence). This CDR3 spans 15 amino acids. In nucleotides, the CDR3 is TGTGCCGGCAGGCAGAACCTCGGGGCGACCTACGAGCAGTACTTC. This encodes CAGRQNLGATYEQYF.